This TCR beta chain was sequenced for a study of blood T cell repertoires in COVID-19. The overall study: Acute and convalescent COVID-19 specimens originated in the United States, Italy and Spain. The cDNA or gDNA used as material had been derived from T cells, B-cell-depleted T cells, or PBMCs.

In the original workflow: Using reference gene primer amplification, nucleated cell counts were estimated. TCRdb's table, derived via immunoSEQ multiplex PCR, lists solely in-frame clones and lacks some. D and trimming come from the DNA, and the V and J calls and clone size come from that table. Of around 300,000 clones in the sample, approximately 85% were seen once. V lost 5 bases and J 1 base, leaving 12 bases between the germline ends. Germline CDR1 reads MNHEY; CDR2 reads SMNVEV (reference sequence). The length of the CDR3 is 15 residues. The chain carries TRBV27 and TRBJ1-5, with D possibly TRBD1 on 5 matching bases. This TCR was sampled from a woman aged 70 to 79 with acute or convalescent COVID-19. Sequenced sample: peripheral blood. The CDR3 sequence is CASSTFGASNQPQHF. CDR3 DNA sequence: TGTGCCAGCAGTACCTTTGGGGCCAGCAATCAGCCCCAGCATTTT.